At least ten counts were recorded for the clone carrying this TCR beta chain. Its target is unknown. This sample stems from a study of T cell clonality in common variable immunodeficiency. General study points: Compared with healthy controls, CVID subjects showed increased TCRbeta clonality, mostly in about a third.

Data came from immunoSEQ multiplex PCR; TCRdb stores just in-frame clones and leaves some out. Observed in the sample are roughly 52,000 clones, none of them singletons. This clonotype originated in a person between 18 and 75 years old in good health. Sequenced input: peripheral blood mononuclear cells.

This chain's CDR3 is CASSSLWGTGSSYNSPLHF. CDR3 bases read: TGTGCCAGTAGCAGCCTTTGGGGGACAGGGAGCTCCTATAATTCACCC. The chain carries TRBV19 and TRBJ1-6; 9 nucleotides line up with TRBD1. The read comes to an end 3 residues before the CDR3 does, leaving the germline J gene to fill in the end. J gave up 0 bases and V 6 bases, and 12 bases lay outside the gene matches. CDR1 and CDR2 (germline): LNHDA, SQIVND (reference sequence). This CDR3 has 19 residues.